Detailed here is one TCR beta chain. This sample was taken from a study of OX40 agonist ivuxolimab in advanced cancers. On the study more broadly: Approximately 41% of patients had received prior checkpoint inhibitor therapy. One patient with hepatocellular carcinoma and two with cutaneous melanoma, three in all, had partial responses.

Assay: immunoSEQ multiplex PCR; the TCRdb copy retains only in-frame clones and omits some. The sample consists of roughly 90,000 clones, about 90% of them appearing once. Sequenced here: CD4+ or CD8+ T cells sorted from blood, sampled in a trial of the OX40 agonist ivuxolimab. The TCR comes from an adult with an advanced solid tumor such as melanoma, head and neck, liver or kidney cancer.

Here the CDR3 reads CATSRVGDGGSAGQYF. CDR3 DNA sequence: TGTGCCACCAGCAGAGTGGGGGACGGGGGGTCAGCGGGGCAGTACTTC. The chain employs TRBV15 and TRBJ2-7, with 7 nucleotides matching TRBD2. The CDR3 contains 16 residues. The germline CDR1 and CDR2 sequences are LNHNV and YYDKDF (reference sequence). The V and J ends lost 1 base and 9 bases, in that order; junction bases with no gene match: 15.